The clone carrying this T cell receptor (beta chain) was seen a few times. The target antigen is unknown. The data were obtained in a study of T cells in Graves' hyperthyroidism and ophthalmopathy. RNA transcripts provided the source from which TCR beta CDR3 regions were amplified. Researchers ran a first-round RT-PCR on the TCR CDR3 using the HTBI primer set. TCRdb reanalysed the multiplex PCR reads using MiXCR and keeps one entry per CDR3 protein. The sample contains 190,000 or so distinct CDR3 sequences, around 20% of which appear only once. This CDR3 is 11 amino acids long. In germline, CDR1 is MNHNS, CDR2 SASEGT. V was cut by 2 bases and J by 7 bases, with 0 bases left in between. Study outcomes and limitations: Most thyroid clonotypes with frequency above 0.001 were detected in blood. Separating ophthalmopathy from stable hyperthyroidism was achieved by a 13 V-J model.

Sequencing was done on a sample of blood. This TCR derives from a man aged 40-50 years with Graves' hyperthyroidism. The V gene is TRBV6-1, the J gene TRBJ1-6; the D is unclear. CDR3 in amino acids: CASSENSPLHF. Written as DNA, the CDR3 is TGTGCCAGCAGTGAAAATTCACCCCTCCACTTT.